A selection of T cell receptor beta chains follows, all from one sample in a study of OX40 agonist ivuxolimab in advanced cancers. This table comes from immunoSEQ multiplex PCR, and its TCRdb copy is limited to in-frame clones, with some not included. This sample has 20,000 or so clones; 75% to 85% occur once, and the top ten carry approximately 3%. This sample comprised CD4+ or CD8+ T cells sorted from blood, obtained in a trial of the OX40 agonist ivuxolimab. The receptor set was obtained from an adult with an advanced solid tumor such as melanoma, head and neck, liver or kidney cancer. Both conserved end residues are part of each CDR3.

V: TRBV18
J: TRBJ1-5
length: 13
CDR3: CASSPTNNQPQHF

V: TRBV19
J: TRBJ1-5
length: 14
CDR3: CASIGQGSNQPQHF

V: TRBV29-1
J: TRBJ2-5
length: 14
CDR3: CSVGLRGGQETQYF

V: TRBV2
J: TRBJ2-7
length: 14
CDR3: CASSENRDSYEQYF

V: TRBV5-6
J: TRBJ1-2
length: 12
CDR3: CASTSGTYGYTF

V: TRBV9
J: TRBJ2-7
length: 14
CDR3: CASNQQGAGYEQYF

V: TRBV5-1
J: TRBJ2-1
length: 14
CDR3: CASSLGAGGVEQFF

V: TRBV5-6
J: TRBJ1-6
length: 15
CDR3: CASSSSYGYNSPLHF

V: TRBV11-2
J: TRBJ2-1
length: 15
CDR3: CASNIARDRGNEQFF

V: TRBV4-3
J: TRBJ2-2
length: 14
CDR3: CASSPTGGTGELFF

V: TRBV2
J: TRBJ2-3
length: 14
CDR3: CASSEDSGTDTQYF

V: TRBV7-2
J: TRBJ2-1
length: 16
CDR3: CASSLGSRGGYNEQFF

V: TRBV25-1
J: TRBJ2-4
length: 17
CDR3: CASSGWSSGLAKNIQYF

V: TRBV18
J: TRBJ2-7
length: 15
CDR3: CASSPRAGFSYEQYF

V: TRBV2
J: TRBJ2-5
length: 16
CDR3: CASRGLAGSRRETQYF

V: TRBV7-2
J: TRBJ2-2
length: 16
CDR3: CASSLAGGSNTGELFF

V: TRBV7-9
J: TRBJ1-2
length: 13
CDR3: CASSLMGAYGYTF

V: TRBV11-3
J: TRBJ2-1
length: 13
CDR3: CASSLEHPDEQFF

V: TRBV4-3
J: TRBJ2-5
length: 14
CDR3: CASSLTGTAETQYF

V: TRBV21-1
J: TRBJ2-2
length: 19
CDR3: CASSKHAASGGDTTGELFF